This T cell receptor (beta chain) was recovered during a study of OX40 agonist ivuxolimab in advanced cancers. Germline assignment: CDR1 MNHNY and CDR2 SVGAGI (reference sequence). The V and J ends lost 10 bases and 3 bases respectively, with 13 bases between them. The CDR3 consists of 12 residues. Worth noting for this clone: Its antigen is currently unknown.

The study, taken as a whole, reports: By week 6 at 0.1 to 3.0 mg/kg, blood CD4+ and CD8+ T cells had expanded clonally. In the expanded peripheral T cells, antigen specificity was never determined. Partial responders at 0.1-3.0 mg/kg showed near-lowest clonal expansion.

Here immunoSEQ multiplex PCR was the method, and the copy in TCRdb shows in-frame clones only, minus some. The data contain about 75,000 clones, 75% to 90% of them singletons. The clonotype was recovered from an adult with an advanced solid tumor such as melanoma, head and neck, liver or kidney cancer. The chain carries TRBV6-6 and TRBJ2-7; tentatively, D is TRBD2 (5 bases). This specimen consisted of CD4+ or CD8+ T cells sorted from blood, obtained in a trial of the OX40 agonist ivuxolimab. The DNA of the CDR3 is TGTGCCACCACCCGGGGAATCTACGAGCAGTACTTC. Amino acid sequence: CATTRGIYEQYF.